Listed here are 21 T cell receptor beta chains from one sample, sequenced in a study of PD-1 blockade in classical Hodgkin lymphoma. Every one of the patients relapsed after autologous stem cell transplantation (brentuximab vedotin exposure was variable). Produced via immunoSEQ multiplex PCR; TCRdb's table is partial and in-frame only. The table includes just over 50,000 clones, about two thirds detected once. Material: peripheral blood mononuclear cells (PBMCs), obtained before the second cycle of nivolumab. These TCRs come from a human donor with classical Hodgkin lymphoma.

J is TRBJ2-7 and V is TRBV19; TRBD2 might be the D (6 bases). Germline V CDR1 and CDR2: LNHDA, SQIVND (reference sequence). The CDR3 covers 18 residues. V was cut by 3 bases and J by 3 bases, with 24 bases left in between. CDR3 residues: CASSMRRAVGFPSYEQYF. The CDR3, as DNA: TGTGCCAGTAGTATGAGGAGGGCAGTTGGCTTCCCCAGCTACGAGCAGTACTTC.

This chain uses TRBV27 with TRBJ2-1; D is ambiguous. The CDR3 spans 14 residues. Germline CDR1 MNHEY, CDR2 SMNVEV (reference sequence). Deletions cut 3 bases from V and 6 bases from J, with 12 bases between. The CDR3: CASSFYSSGNEQFF. The DNA for the CDR3 is TGTGCCAGCAGTTTTTATTCCTCGGGCAATGAGCAGTTCTTC.

The V and J genes are TRBV6-6 and TRBJ2-5; D is possibly TRBD2 (6 bases). The CDR3 loop spans 15 amino acids. V lost 5 bases and J 5 bases, leaving 18 bases between the germline ends. The germline CDR1 and CDR2 sequences are MNHNY and SVGAGI (reference sequence). CDR3 region: CASSPSPGRRETQYF. The CDR3 region has the DNA TGTGCCAGCAGTCCTTCCCCTGGGAGGAGGGAGACCCAGTACTTC.

V gene TRBV6-5 combines with J gene TRBJ2-5; D remains ambiguous. The CDR3 runs 13 residues. The germline V gene has CDR1 MNHEY and CDR2 SVGAGI. V lost 6 bases, J lost 7 bases, and 15 bases lay in between. CDR3 DNA: TGTGCCAGCAGCCCCTCGGGCGGCACGACCCAGTACTTC. It translates to CASSPSGGTTQYF.

This clone was observed a few times. The chain links TRBV6-5 to TRBJ1-5; perhaps TRBD1 as D (5 bases). V lost 6 bases, J lost 5 bases, and 8 bases lay in between. CDR1 is MNHEY and CDR2 is SVGAGI in the germline V gene. The CDR3 has 12 residues. CDR3 DNA: TGTGCCAGCAGGGGGACGGATCAGCCCCAGCATTTT. Amino acid sequence: CASRGTDQPQHF.

This chain connects TRBV10-3 to TRBJ1-1; D ambiguous. Germline V lookup: CDR1 ENHRY, CDR2 SYGVKD. The CDR3 covers 17 residues. The V gene lost 11 bases and the J gene lost 0 bases, with 25 bases spanning the gap. CDR3 loop: CAVTSDRLGIMNTEAFF. The CDR3 DNA is TGTGCCGTAACATCAGACCGTCTTGGGATAATGAACACTGAAGCTTTCTTT.

This chain links TRBV27 with TRBJ1-1, with D unresolved. V lost 5 bases to trimming and J lost 13 bases, with 20 bases between them. CDR3 length: 13 residues. The V gene's germline CDR1 is MNHEY and CDR2 SMNVEV (reference sequence). The CDR3 loop reads CASSIAFNTDGFF. The CDR3 DNA reads as TGTGCCAGCAGTATTGCATTCAACACTGATGGTTTCTTT.

The J gene is TRBJ1-1, the V gene TRBV30, with a tentative D call TRBD1 (5 bases). Trimming stripped 5 bases from V and 1 base from J, with 11 bases between. This CDR3 contains 13 residues. The germline CDR1 and CDR2 sequences are GTSNPN and SVGIG (reference sequence). Written as DNA, the CDR3 is TGTGCCTGGGGAAGGGACGGGAACACTGAAGCTTTCTTT. Amino acids: CAWGRDGNTEAFF.

This chain uses TRBV9 with TRBJ1-1; TRBD1 agrees at 7 bases. Germline V gene data show CDR1 as SGDLS and CDR2 as YYNGEE. J was trimmed by 4 bases and V by 0 bases; bases with no gene match: 0. This CDR3 is 13 amino acids long. The CDR3 reads CASSVDRGTEAFF. CDR3 bases: TGTGCCAGCAGCGTAGACAGGGGCACTGAAGCTTTCTTT.

The rearrangement uses TRBV7-2 and TRBJ1-2; TRBD1 is a possible D gene (5 bases). The germline V and J ends were trimmed by 1 base and 6 bases, with 12 bases remaining between them. This CDR3 has 14 amino acids. From germline, CDR1 is SGHTA and CDR2 FQGNSA. The chain's CDR3 is CASSLVVWGDGYTF. The CDR3 region has the DNA TGTGCCAGCAGCTTAGTTGTATGGGGGGATGGCTACACCTTC. The whole variable domain, remainder taken from reference TRBV7-2 and TRBJ1-2, is GAGVSQSPSNKVTEKGKDVELRCDPISGHTALYWYRQSLGQGLEFLIYFQGNSAPDKSGLPSDRFSAERTGGSVSTLTIQRTQQEDSAVYLCASSLVVWGDGYTFGSGTRLTVV.

The rearrangement joins TRBV4-3 to TRBJ1-5; TRBD1 matches at 8 bases. This CDR3 has 16 residues. Germline V gene sequence: CDR1 LGHNA, CDR2 YSLEER. Trimming removed 0 bases from V and 2 bases from J; junction bases left unmatched: 3. CDR3 in DNA: TGCGCCAGCAGCCAAGAGAGGGGACAGGGCAATCAGCCCCAGCATTTT. Its translation is CASSQERGQGNQPQHF.

The J gene is TRBJ2-7, the V gene TRBV28; 11 bases match TRBD2. The CDR3 length is 14 residues. V trimming: 8 bases; J trimming: 2 bases; junction bases outside the gene matches: 5. The germline CDR1 and CDR2 sequences are MDHEN and SYDVKM. Here the CDR3 reads CASLLTSGTYEQYF. Here the CDR3 DNA reads TGTGCCAGCTTGCTGACTAGCGGGACCTACGAGCAGTACTTC.

V usage is TRBV27 and J usage is TRBJ2-1, with no clear D. CDR3 length: 14 residues. The germline V and J ends were trimmed by 3 bases and 3 bases, with 9 bases remaining between them. Germline CDR1 MNHEY, CDR2 SMNVEV (reference sequence). The CDR3 sequence: CASSLQVGYNEQFF. CDR3 nucleotides: TGTGCCAGCAGTTTGCAGGTAGGCTACAATGAGCAGTTCTTC.

The chain joins TRBV6-1 to TRBJ2-7, with D tentatively TRBD2 (7 bases). The CDR3 runs 13 residues. V lost 2 bases and J 8 bases, leaving 13 bases between the germline ends. CDR1 MNHNS and CDR2 SASEGT come from the germline V gene. CDR3 region: CASSENRGAKQYF. CDR3 coding DNA: TGTGCCAGCAGTGAAAATCGGGGGGCGAAGCAGTACTTC.

The CDR3 is CASNIASGNEQYF. CDR3 bases: TGTGCCAGCAATATAGCATCCGGGAACGAGCAGTACTTC. This chain links TRBV6-5 with TRBJ2-7, with D perhaps matching TRBD2 (5 bases). Germline CDR1 and CDR2: MNHEY and SVGAGI. V was pared by 7 bases and J by 5 bases, with 15 bases between. There are 13 residues in the CDR3.

This clone was counted a few times. This chain connects TRBV7-9 to TRBJ2-7; TRBD1 matches 8 bases. The CDR3 has 14 amino acids. Per germline, CDR1 SEHNR and CDR2 FQNEAQ (reference sequence). Trimming took 4 bases from V and 1 from J; bases not matched to a gene: 3. The CDR3 here is CASSSDRASYEQYF. The DNA for the CDR3 is TGTGCCAGCAGCTCGGACAGGGCTTCCTACGAGCAGTACTTC.

The rearrangement links TRBV28 to TRBJ1-2; TRBD1 aligns across 7 bases. This CDR3 contains 14 residues. Germline CDR1 is MDHEN and CDR2 is SYDVKM. Trimming took 4 bases from V and 14 from J; bases not matched to a gene: 16. CDR3 in amino acids: CASSSPGQRPATTF. DNA of the CDR3: TGTGCCAGCAGTTCACCGGGACAGAGACCGGCTACAACCTTC.

The rearrangement links TRBV5-5 to TRBJ2-7; TRBD2 aligns across 8 bases. V was pared by 1 base and J by 0 bases, with 9 bases of the junction left unmatched. The CDR3 is 17 residues long. Germline V gene sequence: CDR1 SGHKS, CDR2 YYEKEE (reference sequence). DNA for the CDR3: TGTGCCAGCAGCTTGAAATTTAGCGGGATAAGCTCCTACGAGCAGTACTTC. Amino acid sequence: CASSLKFSGISSYEQYF.

The V gene is TRBV11-2, the J gene TRBJ2-7, with 8 bases identical to TRBD1. The CDR3 is 13 amino acids. Germline trimming cut 8 bases from V and 6 bases from J; bases unmatched to any gene: 9. CDR1 is SGHAT, CDR2 FQNNGV, per germline. CDR3 loop: CASRQGAGGEQYF. CDR3 in DNA: TGTGCCAGCCGGCAGGGGGCAGGTGGCGAGCAGTACTTC.

The CDR3 protein is CASSLAGLAQETQYF. CDR3 nucleotide sequence: TGTGCCAGCAGCTTAGCCGGTTTGGCCCAAGAGACCCAGTACTTC. The J gene is TRBJ2-5, the V gene TRBV7-9; D is ambiguous. V gave up 0 bases and J gave up 1 base, with 9 bases separating them. CDR3 length equals 15 residues. CDR1 is SEHNR and CDR2 is FQNEAQ in the germline V gene (reference sequence).

The rearrangement uses TRBV6-1 and TRBJ2-3; TRBD2 matches 13 bases. V gave up 4 bases and J gave up 2 bases; unmatched junction bases: 12. CDR3 length: 19 residues. Per germline, CDR1 MNHNS and CDR2 SASEGT. CDR3 region: CASSVRTSGGVTFTDTQYF. The CDR3 DNA reads as TGTGCCAGCAGTGTACGGACTAGCGGGGGAGTGACGTTCACAGATACGCAGTATTTT.